This entry concerns a single T cell receptor beta chain. The target antigen is unknown. The patients chosen for sequencing had shown expansion of CD8+CD57+ cells (detected by flow cytometry). The study profiled TCR beta VDJ and CDR3 using genomic DNA as template. MiXCR, applied by TCRdb to the reads, yields one record per CDR3 protein. The data hold 150,000 to 180,000 distinct CDR3 sequences, with approximately 52% observed a single time. This specimen comes from a study of CD8+CD57+ T cells in acquired aplastic anemia. Study as a whole: On average, sorted CD4+ and CD8+ cells gave roughly 3 ug of DNA. The study's findings and limits: Statistical testing detected no significant gap in CD8+ Simpson's diversity between patients and controls.

Unmatched junction bases numbered 13, after V lost 5 bases and J lost 8 bases. The germline V gene encodes CDR1 SNHLY and CDR2 FYNNEI. This CDR3 is 16 amino acids long. The clonotype was recovered from a human donor with aplastic anemia. The rearrangement joins TRBV2 to TRBJ2-1, with TRBD2 identical over 9 bases. Sequencing was carried out using sorted CD4+, CD8+, or CD8+CD57+ T cells (not recorded which) from PBMCs. The CDR3: CASSFMVRGGQDEQFF. In DNA, the CDR3 is TGTGCCAGCAGTTTCATGGTGCGGGGGGGCCAGGATGAGCAGTTCTTC. Based on the CDR3 plus reference TRBV2 and TRBJ2-1, the full variable domain is EPEVTQTPSHQVTQMGQEVILRCVPISNHLYFYWYRQILGQKVEFLVSFYNNEISEKSEIFDDQFSVERPDGSNFTLKIRSTKLEDSAMYFCASSFMVRGGQDEQFFGPGTRLTVL.